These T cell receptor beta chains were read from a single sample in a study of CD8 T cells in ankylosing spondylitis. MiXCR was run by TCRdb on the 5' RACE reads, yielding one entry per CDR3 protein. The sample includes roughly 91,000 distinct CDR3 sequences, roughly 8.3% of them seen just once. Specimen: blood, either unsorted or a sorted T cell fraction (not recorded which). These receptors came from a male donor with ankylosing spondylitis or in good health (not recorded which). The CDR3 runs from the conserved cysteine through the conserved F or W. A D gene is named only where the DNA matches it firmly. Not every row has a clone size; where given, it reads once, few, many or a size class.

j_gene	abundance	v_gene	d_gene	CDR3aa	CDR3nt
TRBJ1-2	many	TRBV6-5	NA	CASSYSSPRWAVTSNGYTF	TGTGCCAGCAGTTACTCGAGCCCGAGATGGGCGGTAACGTCGAATGGCTACACCTTC
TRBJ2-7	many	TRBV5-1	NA	CASSPPRGEQYF	TGCGCCAGCAGCCCACCGAGGGGCGAGCAGTACTTC
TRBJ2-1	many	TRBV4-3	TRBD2	CASSPNPRLAGPYNEQFF	TGCGCCAGCAGCCCGAACCCCAGGCTAGCGGGGCCATACAATGAGCAGTTCTTC
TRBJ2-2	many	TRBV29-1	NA	CSCYTQTPNTGELFF	TGCAGCTGTTACACGCAAACGCCGAACACCGGGGAGCTGTTTTTT
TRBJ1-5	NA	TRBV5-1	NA	CASSSQPNQPQHF	TGCGCCAGCAGTAGTCAACCTAATCAGCCCCAGCATTTT
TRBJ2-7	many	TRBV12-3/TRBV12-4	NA	CASSFSGISNEQYF	TGTGCCAGCAGTTTTAGCGGTATCTCCAACGAGCAGTACTTC
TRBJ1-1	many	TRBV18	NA	CASSLTVGAAYTEAFF	TGTGCCAGCTCACTAACTGTCGGGGCGGCGTACACTGAAGCTTTCTTT
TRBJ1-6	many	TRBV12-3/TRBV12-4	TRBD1	CASTRGTGNSPLHF	TGTGCCAGCACCCGGGGGACAGGGAATTCACCCCTCCACTTT
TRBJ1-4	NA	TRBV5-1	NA	CASSSLATNEKLFF	TGCGCCAGCAGCTCTTTAGCAACTAATGAAAAACTGTTTTTT
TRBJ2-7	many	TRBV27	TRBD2	CASSPGGGRSTYEQYF	TGTGCCAGCAGTCCGGGAGGGGGGCGATCCACCTACGAGCAGTACTTC
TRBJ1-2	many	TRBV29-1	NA	CSVEDREVGYTF	TGCAGCGTTGAAGATCGGGAGGTCGGCTACACCTTC
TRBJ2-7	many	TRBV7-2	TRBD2	CASSLAGGYEQYF	TGTGCCAGCAGCTTAGCGGGAGGGTACGAGCAGTACTTC
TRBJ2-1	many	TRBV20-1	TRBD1	CSARGWQGVSYNEQFF	TGCAGTGCTAGAGGCTGGCAGGGGGTGTCCTACAATGAGCAGTTCTTC
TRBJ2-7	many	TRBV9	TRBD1	CASSPRPGQGSYEQYF	TGTGCCAGCAGCCCCCGGCCGGGACAGGGTTCCTACGAGCAGTACTTC
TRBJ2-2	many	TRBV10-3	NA	CAISESDRTGSTGELFF	TGTGCCATCAGTGAGTCTGACCGAACAGGGAGCACCGGGGAGCTGTTTTTT
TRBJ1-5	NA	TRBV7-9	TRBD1	CASSLQGGIEQPQHF	TGTGCCAGCAGCTTGCAGGGGGGCATCGAGCAGCCCCAGCATTTT
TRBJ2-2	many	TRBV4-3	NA	CASSQELPSNTGELFF	TGCGCCAGCAGCCAAGAGCTACCCTCGAACACCGGGGAGCTGTTTTTT
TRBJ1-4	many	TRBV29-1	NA	CSVYLGGVNEKLFF	TGCAGCGTCTATCTGGGGGGGGTCAATGAAAAACTGTTTTTT
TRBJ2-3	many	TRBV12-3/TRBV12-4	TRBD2	CASSSSNGRDAYF	TGTGCCAGCAGTTCTTCTAACGGGAGGGATGCGTATTTT
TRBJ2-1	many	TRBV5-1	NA	CASSLNRVQQGEQFF	TGCGCCAGCAGCTTGAACAGGGTTCAGCAGGGTGAGCAGTTCTTC
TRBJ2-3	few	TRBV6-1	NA	CASSRGLSGRGTDTQYF	TGTGCCAGCAGTCGAGGTTTATCGGGACGGGGCACAGATACGCAGTATTTT
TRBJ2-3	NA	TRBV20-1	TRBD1	CCASSGDRGRPDTQYF	TGCTGTGCTAGTTCGGGGGACAGGGGGCGCCCAGATACGCAGTATTTT
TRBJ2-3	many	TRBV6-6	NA	CASSSTDTQYF	TGTGCCAGCAGTTCGACAGATACGCAGTATTTT
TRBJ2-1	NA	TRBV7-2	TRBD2	CASSFQTSGRNEQFF	TGTGCCAGCAGCTTCCAGACTAGCGGGAGAAATGAGCAGTTCTTC
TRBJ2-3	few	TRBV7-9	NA	CASSLAGITDTQYF	TGTGCCAGCAGCTTAGCGGGGATTACAGATACGCAGTATTTT
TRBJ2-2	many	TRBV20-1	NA	CSARVTRETGELFF	TGCAGTGCTAGAGTAACGCGTGAAACCGGGGAGCTGTTTTTT
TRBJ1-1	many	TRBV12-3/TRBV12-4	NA	CASSLRRVNTEAFF	TGTGCCAGCAGCCTTAGGAGGGTGAACACTGAAGCTTTCTTT
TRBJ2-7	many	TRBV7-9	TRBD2	CASSSRLAGVPYEQYF	TGTGCCAGCAGCTCCCGACTAGCGGGAGTACCCTACGAGCAGTACTTC
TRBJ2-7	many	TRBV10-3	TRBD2	CAIKGTSGSSYEQYF	TGTGCCATCAAGGGGACTAGCGGGAGCTCCTACGAGCAGTACTTC
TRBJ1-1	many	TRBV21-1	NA	CASSKVSNRKQHTEAFF	TGTGCCAGCAGCAAAGTCTCCAACAGGAAGCAACACACTGAAGCTTTCTTT
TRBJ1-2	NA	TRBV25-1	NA	CASSRGRDHGYTF	TGTGCCAGCAGTAGGGGCAGGGACCATGGCTACACCTTC